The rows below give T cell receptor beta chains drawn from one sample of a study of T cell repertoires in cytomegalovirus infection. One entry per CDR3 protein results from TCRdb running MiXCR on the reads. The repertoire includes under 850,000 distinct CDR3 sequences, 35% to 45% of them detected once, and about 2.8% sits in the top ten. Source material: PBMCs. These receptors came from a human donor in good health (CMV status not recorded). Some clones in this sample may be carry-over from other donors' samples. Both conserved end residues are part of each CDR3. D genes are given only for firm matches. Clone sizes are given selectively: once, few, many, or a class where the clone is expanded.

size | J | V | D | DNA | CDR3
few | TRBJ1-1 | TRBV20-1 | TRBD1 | TGCAGTGCTAGAGACCCAGGGGGCCGCACTGAAGCTTTCTTT | CSARDPGGRTEAFF
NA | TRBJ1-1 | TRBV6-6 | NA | TGTGCCAGCAGTTGGGGAATCGACACTGAAGCTTTCTTT | CASSWGIDTEAFF
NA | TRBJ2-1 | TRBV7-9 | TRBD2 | TGTGCCAGCAGCTTAGTCGGTCGGCTAGCGGGAGTCTCCTACAATGAGCAGTTCTTC | CASSLVGRLAGVSYNEQFF
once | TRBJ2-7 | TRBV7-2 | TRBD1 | TGTGCTAGCAGCTATCCCGGGGACAGCCCCTACGAGAAGTACTTC | CASSYPGDSPYEKYF
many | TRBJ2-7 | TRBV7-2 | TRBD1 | TGTGCCAGCAGCCTGACAGGGCCCGAGCAGTACTTC | CASSLTGPEQYF
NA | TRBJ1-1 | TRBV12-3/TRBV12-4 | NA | TGTGCCAGCAGCTTCCCACTTTCGAACACTGAAGCTTTCTTT | CASSFPLSNTEAFF
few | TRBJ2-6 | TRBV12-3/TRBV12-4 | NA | TGTGCCAGCAGCCCCCTTTTTGGAGGGGCCAACGTCCTGACTTTC | CASSPLFGGANVLTF
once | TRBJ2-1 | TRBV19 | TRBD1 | TGTGCCAGTAGTACTCCGGGACAGGCTTATGAGCAGTTCTTC | CASSTPGQAYEQFF
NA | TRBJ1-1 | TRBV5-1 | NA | TGCGCCAGCAGCCCAGGAGGGACCCGGGACACTGAAGCTTTCTTT | CASSPGGTRDTEAFF
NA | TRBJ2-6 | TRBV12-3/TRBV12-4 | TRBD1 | TGTGCCAGCAGTAACACCGGGACAGGGATCTCTGGGGCCAACGTCCTGACTTTC | CASSNTGTGISGANVLTF
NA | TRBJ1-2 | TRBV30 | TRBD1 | TGTGCCCACCGGGACAGAGACTATGGCTACACCTTC | CAHRDRDYGYTF
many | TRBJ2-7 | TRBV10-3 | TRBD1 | TGTGCCATCAGTGAGTCGCGGACAGGGGGCGAGCAGTACTTC | CAISESRTGGEQYF
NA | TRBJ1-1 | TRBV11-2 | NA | TGTGCCAGCAGCGGTAGGACGGGCCGTGGGAACACTGAAGCTTTCTTT | CASSGRTGRGNTEAFF
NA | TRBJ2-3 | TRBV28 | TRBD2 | TGTGCCAGCAGTTTAGCCGGGACTAGCGGGACGCCAGGGAGGGATACGCAGTATTTT | CASSLAGTSGTPGRDTQYF
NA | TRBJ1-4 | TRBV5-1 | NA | TGCGCCAGCAGCTTGGGAAGATCCAACCCAACTAATGAAAAACTGTTTTTT | CASSLGRSNPTNEKLFF
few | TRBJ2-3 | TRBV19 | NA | TGTGCCAGTAGTATAGGGGGATCGGATACGCAGTATTTT | CASSIGGSDTQYF